This paragraph covers one T cell receptor beta chain sequence. Its antigen remains unidentified. For each CD8+ T cell subset, flow sorting was done in triplicate, and under 350,000 cells per subset went directly into RLT lysis buffer. Naive CD8+ T cells were defined stringently as CD45RO-CCR7+CD27+CD95- to exclude memory contaminants. Using standard density gradient centrifugation, peripheral blood mononuclear cells were isolated from buffy coats. A FACSAria III was used to flow-sort naive CXCR3-negative and CXCR3-positive CD8+ T cells. Total RNA was extracted from sorted cells using an RNeasy Mini Kit. This entry belongs to a study of CXCR3-negative and CXCR3-positive naive CD8 T cells (dated by TCRdb to between 2019 and 2020). Study-level background: In total, around 140 million TRB reads were obtained, or roughly 1.5 +/- 0.3 million reads per library. The diversity and physicochemical repertoire analyses included ten to eleven donors pooled from two independent experiments. For the TRBV-TRBJ cluster analysis, the naive subsets came from about five donors, while the memory cells came from 3 donors.

Sequencer: NextSeq 550. The Human TCR Profiling Kit (MiLaboratory) was used to make UMI-labeled 5' RACE TRB cDNA libraries. The full amount of extracted RNA was used for cDNA synthesis, and the full amount of resulting cDNA was used for PCR amplification. Libraries were prepared in parallel using an identical number of PCR cycles. The authors processed their data as follows. With a minimum of two reads required per UMI, MIGEC and MiXCR pulled out about 50,000 +/- 10,000 unique UMI-labeled TRB cDNA molecules from each library. On average, approximately 40,000 +/- 10,000 functional in-frame TRB CDR3 nucleotide clonotypes lacking stop codons were found per library. After each sample was downsampled to 5000 UMI-labeled TRB molecules, VDJtools was used to calculate diversity metrics such as normalized Shannon-Wiener and Chao1. VDJtools computed clonotype-size-weighted physicochemical properties of the central five CDR3 residues: interaction energy, strength, volume and Kidera factor 4. Reprocessed by TCRdb, the reads give a single entry per CDR3 protein sequence, without DNA. TCRdb, not the original authors, processed these V and J calls. The data table for this sample lists roughly 93,000 distinct CDR3 sequences. Jointly, the top ten make up around 1% of the sample.

Paper-wide results and their limitations: Because surface CD5, which is linked to self-reactivity in mice, was comparable between the naive subsets, TCR interaction strength was also inferred from the physicochemical properties of TRB CDR3s. Both naive subsets had comparably high repertoire diversity, while memory CD8+ T cells had much lower repertoire diversity. Compared with CXCR3-negative naive cells, CXCR3-positive naive cells had TRB CDR3s with higher hydrophobicity (lower Kidera factor 4), lower energy, and higher strength and volume indices. Freshly isolated PBMCs were used for most assays because CXCR3 expression went down partially after cryopreservation. Similar TRBV-TRBJ usage was shown by naive CXCR3-negative and CXCR3-positive cells from the same donor, whereas distinct patterns were shown by memory cells.

Measured from the cysteine to the phenylalanine, the CDR3 is 13 residues long. No DNA sequence was recorded. CDR1 MNHEY and CDR2 SVGEGT were looked up in the germline V gene. This chain is built from TRBV6-2 or TRBV6-3 and TRBJ2-5; the D call from TCRdb, TRBD1, cannot be confirmed without DNA. The sequencing sample was made of naive CXCR3+ CD8+ T cells from blood. The sample's cell subset or site label is to be understood as: CD45RO-CCR7+CD27+CD95- naive CD8+ T cells expressing CXCR3 (TNR3+). This TCR was recovered from a human donor in good health. Some clones in this sample may be carry-over from other donors' samples. The CDR3 has the sequence CASSRTGEETQYF.